A selection of T cell receptor beta chains follows, all from one sample in a study of human T cells and chemical hapten exposure. MiXCR, run by TCRdb on the RACE reads, gives a single entry per CDR3 protein. The sample includes about 300,000 distinct CDR3 sequences, 4.5% to 7% of them seen just once. This material consisted of whole blood, taken in connection with sensitization to the hapten diphenylcyclopropenone (DPC). Receptors originate from a woman under 30 with alopecia areata. Some clones in this sample may be carry-over from other donors' samples. Each CDR3 is given with its conserved first and last residue. Fields, in order: D gene, V gene, J gene, clone size, CDR3 protein, CDR3 DNA. A D gene is named only where the DNA matches it firmly. Not all rows give a size; the values are once, few, many and, for expanded clones, a class.

>TRBD1|TRBV9|TRBJ2-3|-
CASSPRGTDRGDTQYF
TGTGCCAGCAGCCCCCGCGGCACGGACAGGGGAGATACGCAGTATTTT
>-|TRBV7-2|TRBJ2-3|many
CASSPGLATSTDTQYF
TGTGCCAGCAGCCCGGGGCTAGCTACTAGCACAGATACGCAGTATTTT
>-|TRBV6-2/TRBV6-3|TRBJ1-1|few
CASSYSPRGDTEAFF
TGTGCCAGCAGTTACTCTCCACGGGGGGACACTGAAGCTTTCTTT
>-|TRBV7-8|TRBJ1-1|few
CASSWVGFPEAFF
TGTGCCAGCAGCTGGGTAGGATTCCCTGAAGCTTTCTTT
>-|TRBV9|TRBJ1-5|many
CASSARTQHF
TGTGCCAGCAGCGCCAGGACCCAGCATTTT
>TRBD2|TRBV14|TRBJ2-7|many
CASSIERGSGYEQYF
TGTGCCAGCAGCATAGAGCGGGGGTCGGGGTACGAGCAGTACTTC
>-|TRBV9|TRBJ1-4|few
CASSPHFLEANEKLFF
TGTGCCAGCAGCCCCCATTTTTTAGAGGCTAATGAAAAACTGTTTTTT
>-|TRBV20-1|TRBJ2-3|-
CSASLPGAGEGTDTQYF
TGCAGTGCTAGTCTCCCGGGGGCCGGAGAAGGCACAGATACGCAGTATTTT
>-|TRBV18|TRBJ1-1|-
CASSPPALANTEAFF
TGTGCCAGCTCACCACCGGCGTTGGCGAACACTGAAGCTTTCTTT
>TRBD1|TRBV25-1|TRBJ1-6|few
CASSDSLGQNLHF
TGTGCCAGCAGTGATTCTTTGGGACAGAACCTCCACTTT
>-|TRBV19|TRBJ2-2|many
CASSRGGSGELFF
TGTGCCAGTAGCAGGGGCGGTTCCGGGGAGCTGTTTTTT
>-|TRBV24-1|TRBJ1-1|many
CATSDPGSEAFF
TGTGCCACCAGTGACCCCGGCTCTGAAGCTTTCTTT
>TRBD1|TRBV7-3|TRBJ2-6|few
CASSSGTGAGGANVLTF
TGTGCCAGCAGCTCTGGTACAGGGGCGGGTGGGGCCAACGTCCTGACTTTC
>TRBD2|TRBV12-3/TRBV12-4|TRBJ2-5|many
CASSPRLAGGETQYF
TGTGCCAGCAGTCCGAGACTAGCGGGGGGAGAGACCCAGTACTTC
>-|TRBV6-5|TRBJ1-1|many
CASSTRGVTEAFF
TGTGCCAGCAGTACCAGGGGAGTTACTGAAGCTTTCTTT
>TRBD1|TRBV2|TRBJ2-7|few
CASEYRQGTVRFYEQYF
TGTGCCAGCGAGTACCGACAGGGGACCGTCCGTTTCTACGAGCAGTACTTC
>TRBD1|TRBV7-3|TRBJ1-1|-
CASSLRDRGEAFF
TGTGCCAGCAGCTTAAGGGACAGGGGTGAAGCTTTCTTT
>-|TRBV18|TRBJ1-1|-
CASSPDAWGTEAFF
TGTGCCAGCTCCCCCGACGCCTGGGGGACTGAAGCTTTCTTT
>-|TRBV10-3|TRBJ1-3|many
CAISDTNTIYF
TGTGCCATCAGTGATACGAACACCATATATTTT
>-|TRBV4-2|TRBJ2-7|many
CASSQEFASPGEQYF
TGTGCCAGCAGCCAAGAGTTTGCCAGTCCTGGCGAGCAGTACTTC
>TRBD1|TRBV5-4|TRBJ2-7|-
CASTTTIGGEDEQYF
TGTGCCAGCACCACCACAATAGGGGGCGAGGACGAGCAGTACTTC
>-|TRBV18|TRBJ2-4|many
CASSPDPGITKNIQYF
TGTGCCAGCTCACCAGATCCGGGGATAACCAAAAACATTCAGTACTTC
>-|TRBV28|TRBJ2-1|-
CASSSLVSSYNEQFF
TGTGCCAGCAGTTCCCTCGTGAGCTCCTACAATGAGCAGTTCTTC
>TRBD2|TRBV6-5|TRBJ2-5|-
CASSLNIRGGETQYF
TGTGCCAGCAGTCTCAACATACGGGGGGGAGAGACCCAGTACTTC
>-|TRBV29-1|TRBJ1-4|many
CSASSVLSGAEKLFF
TGCAGCGCCAGCTCGGTACTTAGTGGGGCTGAAAAACTGTTTTTT
>TRBD2|TRBV6-2/TRBV6-3|TRBJ2-3|many
CASSRGRTSWADTQYF
TGTGCCAGCAGCCGGGGCCGGACTAGCTGGGCAGATACGCAGTATTTT
>-|TRBV27|TRBJ1-1|many
CASSLSRVDEAFF
TGTGCCAGCAGTTTGTCCAGGGTGGATGAAGCTTTCTTT
>-|TRBV5-1|TRBJ1-6|few
CASTKDSSYNSPLHF
TGCGCCAGCACCAAGGACAGCTCCTATAATTCACCCCTCCACTTT
>TRBD1|TRBV20-1|TRBJ2-2|-
CSARDAGTGSTGELFF
TGCAGTGCTAGAGATGCCGGGACAGGGAGCACCGGGGAGCTGTTTTTT
>-|TRBV13|TRBJ1-1|few
CASSLGQITRGTEAFF
TGTGCCAGCAGCTTAGGGCAGATCACCCGGGGTACTGAAGCTTTCTTT
>-|TRBV6-2/TRBV6-3|TRBJ1-6|-
CATRLGGSPLHF
TGTGCCACCCGACTAGGCGGATCACCCCTCCACTTT
>-|TRBV12-3/TRBV12-4|TRBJ1-2|many
CASSLAGPGYGYTF
TGTGCCAGCAGTTTAGCTGGCCCAGGTTATGGCTACACCTTC
>-|TRBV18|TRBJ1-1|few
CASSFVEETEAFF
TGTGCCAGCTCCTTCGTTGAGGAGACTGAAGCTTTCTTT